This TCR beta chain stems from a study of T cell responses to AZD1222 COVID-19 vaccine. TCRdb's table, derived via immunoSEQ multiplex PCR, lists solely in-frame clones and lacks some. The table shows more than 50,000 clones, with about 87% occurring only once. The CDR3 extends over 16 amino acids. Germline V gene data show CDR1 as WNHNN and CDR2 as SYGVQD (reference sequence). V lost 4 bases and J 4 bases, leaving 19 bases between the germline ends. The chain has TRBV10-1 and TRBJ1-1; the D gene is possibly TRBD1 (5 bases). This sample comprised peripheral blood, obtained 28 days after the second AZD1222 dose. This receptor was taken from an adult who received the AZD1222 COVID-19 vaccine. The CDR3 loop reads CASSGDPRTHGTEAFF. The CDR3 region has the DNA TGCGCCAGCAGTGGGGACCCGCGAACTCATGGCACTGAAGCTTTCTTT.